The 21 T cell receptor beta chains listed next were all sequenced from one sample in a study of T cell clones after liver transplantation. Method: immunoSEQ multiplex PCR; TCRdb's copy keeps in-frame clones and lacks some. The sample consists of 20,000 to 25,000 clones, about four fifths of them appearing once. The sequencing used CD8+ T cells from blood, collected roughly 55 months after liver transplant. These receptors were obtained from a human patient who received a liver transplant. T cells may partly derive from the graft donor.

This chain links TRBV7-9 with TRBJ1-1, with a weak D call TRBD1 (5 bases). Looked up from germline, CDR1 is SEHNR and CDR2 is FQNEAQ (reference sequence). This CDR3 contains 15 residues. Trimming shortened V by 1 base and J by 1 base, and 10 bases separated the two germline ends. CDR3 in DNA: TGTGCCAGCAGCTTAGTGGGAGGGGCGAACACTGAAGCTTTCTTT. Encoded protein: CASSLVGGANTEAFF. The full variable domain, in which reference TRBV7-9 and TRBJ1-1 provide the parts outside the CDR3, is DTGVSQNPRHKITKRGQNVTFRCDPISEHNRLYWYRQTLGQGPEFLTYFQNEAQLEKSRLLSDRFSAERPKGSFSTLEIQRTEQGDSAMYLCASSLVGGANTEAFFGQGTRLTVV.

The chain is built from TRBV13 and TRBJ2-7; possibly TRBD2 for D (5 bases). The CDR3 is 13 residues long. Trimming removed 7 bases at V and 4 bases at J, with 14 bases between. Germline loops: CDR1 PRHDT, CDR2 FYEKMQ (reference sequence). The CDR3 loop is CASTPPREYEQYF. CDR3 coding DNA: TGTGCCAGCACACCACCGAGGGAGTACGAGCAGTACTTC.

This clone showed up just once. The rearrangement links TRBV6-5 to TRBJ2-7; D unclear. Trimming removed 0 bases at V and 0 bases at J, with 9 bases between. CDR3 length equals 15 residues. Germline-derived CDR1 and CDR2 are MNHEY and SVGAGI. The CDR3 is CASSYSHSFSYEQYF. DNA for the CDR3: TGTGCCAGCAGTTACTCGCACAGCTTCTCCTACGAGCAGTACTTC.

The J gene is TRBJ2-7, the V gene TRBV28; 9 nucleotides align to TRBD1. Trimming cost V 6 bases and J 4 bases; bases outside gene matches: 10. Germline assignment: CDR1 MDHEN and CDR2 SYDVKM. CDR3 length: 15 amino acids. The CDR3 spells CASSPTGTGSYEQYF. The CDR3 DNA sequence: TGTGCCAGCAGCCCAACCGGGACAGGGAGTTACGAGCAGTACTTC.

The chain recombines TRBV4-2 with TRBJ2-7; no clear D. Germline loops: CDR1 LGHNA, CDR2 YNFKEQ. CDR3 length: 14 amino acids. V was cut by 3 bases and J by 3 bases, with 12 bases left in between. CDR3 nucleotides: TGTGCCAGCAGCCAGGAGTTGGGATACTACGAGCAGTACTTC. It encodes CASSQELGYYEQYF.

CDR3 DNA sequence: TGTGCCAGCAGCCTGGGACAGGGAGCCTACAATGAGCAGTTCTTC. It yields the protein CASSLGQGAYNEQFF. This chain connects TRBV9 to TRBJ2-1; TRBD1 matches at 9 bases. The length of the CDR3 is 15 residues. Trimming removed 4 bases from V and 2 bases from J; junction bases left unmatched: 4. In germline, CDR1 is SGDLS, CDR2 YYNGEE. Based on the CDR3 plus reference TRBV9 and TRBJ2-1, the full variable domain is DSGVTQTPKHLITATGQRVTLRCSPRSGDLSVYWYQQSLDQGLQFLIQYYNGEERAKGNILERFSAQQFPDLHSELNLSSLELGDSALYFCASSLGQGAYNEQFFGPGTRLTVL.

This sequence joins TRBV2 and TRBJ1-5; D is unresolved. The germline V gene encodes CDR1 SNHLY and CDR2 FYNNEI. CDR3 length: 14 amino acids. Deletions cut 4 bases from V and 2 bases from J, with 9 bases between. The CDR3 DNA reads as TGTGCCAGCAGTGGAAGCACAGGCAATCAGCCCCAGCATTTT. It translates to CASSGSTGNQPQHF. Using reference TRBV2 and TRBJ1-5 for the parts outside the CDR3, the full variable domain is EPEVTQTPSHQVTQMGQEVILRCVPISNHLYFYWYRQILGQKVEFLVSFYNNEISEKSEIFDDQFSVERPDGSNFTLKIRSTKLEDSAMYFCASSGSTGNQPQHFGDGTRLSIL.

V and J are TRBV27 and TRBJ2-6; D perhaps matches TRBD2 (7 bases). V dropped 3 bases and J dropped 2 bases, with 8 bases sitting between them. CDR3 length equals 15 residues. Germline V CDR1 and CDR2: MNHEY, SMNVEV (reference sequence). The CDR3 reads CASSLGGPGANVLTF. CDR3 DNA sequence: TGTGCCAGCAGTTTGGGGGGGCCTGGGGCCAACGTCCTGACTTTC.

V and J are TRBV5-6 and TRBJ2-7, with TRBD1 identical over 8 bases. Trimming took 2 bases from V and 6 from J; bases not matched to a gene: 7. This CDR3 is built from 14 residues. Germline CDR1 SGHDT, CDR2 YYEEEE. In nucleotides, the CDR3 is TGTGCCAGCAGCTTAAGGACAGGGATCCGCGAGCAGTACTTC. Translated, it gives CASSLRTGIREQYF.

The chain carries TRBV19 and TRBJ2-2; 7 nucleotides line up with TRBD2. There are 16 residues in the CDR3. The germline V gene encodes CDR1 LNHDA and CDR2 SQIVND (reference sequence). J gave up 1 base and V 2 bases, and 4 bases lay outside the gene matches. The CDR3 sequence: CASSISRGVNTGELFF. The DNA of the CDR3 is TGTGCCAGTAGTATATCACGGGGGGTGAACACCGGGGAGCTGTTTTTT.

This clone is labeled as large (0.1 to 1%). The chain recombines TRBV28 with TRBJ2-7; D is possibly TRBD1 (6 bases). Germline loops: CDR1 MDHEN, CDR2 SYDVKM. Deletions cut 3 bases from V and 2 bases from J, with 11 bases between. The CDR3 has 14 amino acids. The CDR3 DNA sequence: TGTGCCAGCAGTTTGTCAACAGGGCCCTACGAGCAGTACTTC. This sequence encodes CASSLSTGPYEQYF.

This sequence joins TRBV9 and TRBJ2-7; 9 positions match TRBD1. The CDR3 sequence is 14 residues long. The germline V gene encodes CDR1 SGDLS and CDR2 YYNGEE. V dropped 4 bases and J dropped 2; count of bases not matched to a gene: 4. CDR3 DNA sequence: TGTGCCAGCAGCCTAGGACAGGGGACCTACGAGCAGTACTTC. Amino acids: CASSLGQGTYEQYF.

The V and J genes are TRBV19 and TRBJ1-5, with unresolved D. Germline V lookup: CDR1 LNHDA, CDR2 SQIVND (reference sequence). This CDR3 spans 14 amino acids. Trimming removed 1 base from V and 7 bases from J, with 11 bases in between. The CDR3 sequence: CASSIGPGWQPQHF. The CDR3 DNA follows: TGTGCCAGTAGTATAGGCCCAGGATGGCAGCCCCAGCATTTT.

This clone was recorded a few times. The rearrangement joins TRBV7-6 to TRBJ1-6; D is perhaps TRBD1 (5 bases). V was cut by 3 bases and J by 7 bases, with 10 bases left in between. The CDR3 is made up of 14 amino acids. Germline V gene data show CDR1 as SGHVS and CDR2 as FNYEAQ. CDR3 region: CASSLSGGNSPLHF. The CDR3 DNA follows: TGTGCCAGCAGCTTGAGTGGGGGGAATTCACCCCTCCACTTT.

In its sample, this clone was seen a few times. The chain joins TRBV4-1 to TRBJ2-7; TRBD2 aligns across 11 bases. After removal of 0 bases from V and 3 bases from J, the junction contained 4 bases not matched to a gene. There are 16 residues in the CDR3. Per germline, CDR1 MGHRA and CDR2 YSYEKL. The chain's CDR3 is CASSQEPGLADYEQYF. DNA for the CDR3: TGCGCCAGCAGCCAAGAACCGGGACTAGCGGACTACGAGCAGTACTTC.

By its share, this clone is medium-sized (0.01 to 0.1%). This chain links TRBV27 with TRBJ1-2; 8 bases match TRBD1. V shed 6 bases and J 6 bases; nucleotides not matched to a gene: 6. Germline V gene lookup returns CDR1 MNHEY and CDR2 SMNVEV (reference sequence). This CDR3 comprises 13 residues. The chain's CDR3 is CASSPGQGNGYTF. As DNA, the CDR3 is TGTGCCAGCAGCCCCGGACAGGGTAATGGCTACACCTTC.

This chain connects TRBV7-9 to TRBJ2-2, with 7 bases that match TRBD2. The CDR3 sequence is 13 residues long. Trimming removed 6 bases from V and 5 bases from J; junction bases left unmatched: 3. Per germline, CDR1 SEHNR and CDR2 FQNEAQ (reference sequence). The CDR3 nucleotides read TGTGCCAGCAGTTCCGGGAGGACCGGGGAGCTGTTTTTT. This codes for CASSSGRTGELFF.

V gene TRBV30 combines with J gene TRBJ1-4; D gene unclear. CDR1 and CDR2 from the germline V gene are GTSNPN and SVGIG (reference sequence). This CDR3 region has 12 residues. V gave up 0 bases and J gave up 7 bases, with 6 bases separating them. CDR3 nucleotides: TGTGCCTGGAGTGTACTCGGTGAAAAACTGTTTTTT. This gives the protein CAWSVLGEKLFF.

In this sample, this clone turned up a few times. The chain links TRBV18 to TRBJ2-7; tentatively, D is TRBD1 or TRBD2 (5 bases each). The V gene lost 5 bases and the J gene lost 0 bases, with 14 bases spanning the gap. In germline, CDR1 is KGHSH, CDR2 LQKENI. This CDR3 contains 15 residues. For the CDR3, the DNA is TGTGCCAGCTCATCGTCGACAGACTACTCCTACGAGCAGTACTTC. It is translated as CASSSSTDYSYEQYF.

This CDR3 reads CASSSPTRGEQYF. The DNA of the CDR3 is TGTGCCAGCAGCTCCCCCACCCGTGGGGAGCAGTACTTC. This chain uses TRBV5-6 with TRBJ2-7; D ambiguous. In germline, CDR1 is SGHDT, CDR2 YYEEEE. There are 13 residues in the CDR3. Trimming shortened V by 3 bases and J by 7 bases, and 14 bases separated the two germline ends.

The V gene is TRBV14, the J gene TRBJ1-5, with TRBD1 identical over 11 bases. Looked up from germline, CDR1 is SGHDN and CDR2 is FVKESK. This CDR3 region has 20 residues. The junction had 14 bases not matched to a gene; V was cut back by 0 bases and J by 4 bases. Written as DNA, the CDR3 is TGTGCCAGCAGCCAAGAAGACCTCTACCTCGGGACAGGGGGAAATCAGCCCCAGCATTTT. It is translated as CASSQEDLYLGTGGNQPQHF.